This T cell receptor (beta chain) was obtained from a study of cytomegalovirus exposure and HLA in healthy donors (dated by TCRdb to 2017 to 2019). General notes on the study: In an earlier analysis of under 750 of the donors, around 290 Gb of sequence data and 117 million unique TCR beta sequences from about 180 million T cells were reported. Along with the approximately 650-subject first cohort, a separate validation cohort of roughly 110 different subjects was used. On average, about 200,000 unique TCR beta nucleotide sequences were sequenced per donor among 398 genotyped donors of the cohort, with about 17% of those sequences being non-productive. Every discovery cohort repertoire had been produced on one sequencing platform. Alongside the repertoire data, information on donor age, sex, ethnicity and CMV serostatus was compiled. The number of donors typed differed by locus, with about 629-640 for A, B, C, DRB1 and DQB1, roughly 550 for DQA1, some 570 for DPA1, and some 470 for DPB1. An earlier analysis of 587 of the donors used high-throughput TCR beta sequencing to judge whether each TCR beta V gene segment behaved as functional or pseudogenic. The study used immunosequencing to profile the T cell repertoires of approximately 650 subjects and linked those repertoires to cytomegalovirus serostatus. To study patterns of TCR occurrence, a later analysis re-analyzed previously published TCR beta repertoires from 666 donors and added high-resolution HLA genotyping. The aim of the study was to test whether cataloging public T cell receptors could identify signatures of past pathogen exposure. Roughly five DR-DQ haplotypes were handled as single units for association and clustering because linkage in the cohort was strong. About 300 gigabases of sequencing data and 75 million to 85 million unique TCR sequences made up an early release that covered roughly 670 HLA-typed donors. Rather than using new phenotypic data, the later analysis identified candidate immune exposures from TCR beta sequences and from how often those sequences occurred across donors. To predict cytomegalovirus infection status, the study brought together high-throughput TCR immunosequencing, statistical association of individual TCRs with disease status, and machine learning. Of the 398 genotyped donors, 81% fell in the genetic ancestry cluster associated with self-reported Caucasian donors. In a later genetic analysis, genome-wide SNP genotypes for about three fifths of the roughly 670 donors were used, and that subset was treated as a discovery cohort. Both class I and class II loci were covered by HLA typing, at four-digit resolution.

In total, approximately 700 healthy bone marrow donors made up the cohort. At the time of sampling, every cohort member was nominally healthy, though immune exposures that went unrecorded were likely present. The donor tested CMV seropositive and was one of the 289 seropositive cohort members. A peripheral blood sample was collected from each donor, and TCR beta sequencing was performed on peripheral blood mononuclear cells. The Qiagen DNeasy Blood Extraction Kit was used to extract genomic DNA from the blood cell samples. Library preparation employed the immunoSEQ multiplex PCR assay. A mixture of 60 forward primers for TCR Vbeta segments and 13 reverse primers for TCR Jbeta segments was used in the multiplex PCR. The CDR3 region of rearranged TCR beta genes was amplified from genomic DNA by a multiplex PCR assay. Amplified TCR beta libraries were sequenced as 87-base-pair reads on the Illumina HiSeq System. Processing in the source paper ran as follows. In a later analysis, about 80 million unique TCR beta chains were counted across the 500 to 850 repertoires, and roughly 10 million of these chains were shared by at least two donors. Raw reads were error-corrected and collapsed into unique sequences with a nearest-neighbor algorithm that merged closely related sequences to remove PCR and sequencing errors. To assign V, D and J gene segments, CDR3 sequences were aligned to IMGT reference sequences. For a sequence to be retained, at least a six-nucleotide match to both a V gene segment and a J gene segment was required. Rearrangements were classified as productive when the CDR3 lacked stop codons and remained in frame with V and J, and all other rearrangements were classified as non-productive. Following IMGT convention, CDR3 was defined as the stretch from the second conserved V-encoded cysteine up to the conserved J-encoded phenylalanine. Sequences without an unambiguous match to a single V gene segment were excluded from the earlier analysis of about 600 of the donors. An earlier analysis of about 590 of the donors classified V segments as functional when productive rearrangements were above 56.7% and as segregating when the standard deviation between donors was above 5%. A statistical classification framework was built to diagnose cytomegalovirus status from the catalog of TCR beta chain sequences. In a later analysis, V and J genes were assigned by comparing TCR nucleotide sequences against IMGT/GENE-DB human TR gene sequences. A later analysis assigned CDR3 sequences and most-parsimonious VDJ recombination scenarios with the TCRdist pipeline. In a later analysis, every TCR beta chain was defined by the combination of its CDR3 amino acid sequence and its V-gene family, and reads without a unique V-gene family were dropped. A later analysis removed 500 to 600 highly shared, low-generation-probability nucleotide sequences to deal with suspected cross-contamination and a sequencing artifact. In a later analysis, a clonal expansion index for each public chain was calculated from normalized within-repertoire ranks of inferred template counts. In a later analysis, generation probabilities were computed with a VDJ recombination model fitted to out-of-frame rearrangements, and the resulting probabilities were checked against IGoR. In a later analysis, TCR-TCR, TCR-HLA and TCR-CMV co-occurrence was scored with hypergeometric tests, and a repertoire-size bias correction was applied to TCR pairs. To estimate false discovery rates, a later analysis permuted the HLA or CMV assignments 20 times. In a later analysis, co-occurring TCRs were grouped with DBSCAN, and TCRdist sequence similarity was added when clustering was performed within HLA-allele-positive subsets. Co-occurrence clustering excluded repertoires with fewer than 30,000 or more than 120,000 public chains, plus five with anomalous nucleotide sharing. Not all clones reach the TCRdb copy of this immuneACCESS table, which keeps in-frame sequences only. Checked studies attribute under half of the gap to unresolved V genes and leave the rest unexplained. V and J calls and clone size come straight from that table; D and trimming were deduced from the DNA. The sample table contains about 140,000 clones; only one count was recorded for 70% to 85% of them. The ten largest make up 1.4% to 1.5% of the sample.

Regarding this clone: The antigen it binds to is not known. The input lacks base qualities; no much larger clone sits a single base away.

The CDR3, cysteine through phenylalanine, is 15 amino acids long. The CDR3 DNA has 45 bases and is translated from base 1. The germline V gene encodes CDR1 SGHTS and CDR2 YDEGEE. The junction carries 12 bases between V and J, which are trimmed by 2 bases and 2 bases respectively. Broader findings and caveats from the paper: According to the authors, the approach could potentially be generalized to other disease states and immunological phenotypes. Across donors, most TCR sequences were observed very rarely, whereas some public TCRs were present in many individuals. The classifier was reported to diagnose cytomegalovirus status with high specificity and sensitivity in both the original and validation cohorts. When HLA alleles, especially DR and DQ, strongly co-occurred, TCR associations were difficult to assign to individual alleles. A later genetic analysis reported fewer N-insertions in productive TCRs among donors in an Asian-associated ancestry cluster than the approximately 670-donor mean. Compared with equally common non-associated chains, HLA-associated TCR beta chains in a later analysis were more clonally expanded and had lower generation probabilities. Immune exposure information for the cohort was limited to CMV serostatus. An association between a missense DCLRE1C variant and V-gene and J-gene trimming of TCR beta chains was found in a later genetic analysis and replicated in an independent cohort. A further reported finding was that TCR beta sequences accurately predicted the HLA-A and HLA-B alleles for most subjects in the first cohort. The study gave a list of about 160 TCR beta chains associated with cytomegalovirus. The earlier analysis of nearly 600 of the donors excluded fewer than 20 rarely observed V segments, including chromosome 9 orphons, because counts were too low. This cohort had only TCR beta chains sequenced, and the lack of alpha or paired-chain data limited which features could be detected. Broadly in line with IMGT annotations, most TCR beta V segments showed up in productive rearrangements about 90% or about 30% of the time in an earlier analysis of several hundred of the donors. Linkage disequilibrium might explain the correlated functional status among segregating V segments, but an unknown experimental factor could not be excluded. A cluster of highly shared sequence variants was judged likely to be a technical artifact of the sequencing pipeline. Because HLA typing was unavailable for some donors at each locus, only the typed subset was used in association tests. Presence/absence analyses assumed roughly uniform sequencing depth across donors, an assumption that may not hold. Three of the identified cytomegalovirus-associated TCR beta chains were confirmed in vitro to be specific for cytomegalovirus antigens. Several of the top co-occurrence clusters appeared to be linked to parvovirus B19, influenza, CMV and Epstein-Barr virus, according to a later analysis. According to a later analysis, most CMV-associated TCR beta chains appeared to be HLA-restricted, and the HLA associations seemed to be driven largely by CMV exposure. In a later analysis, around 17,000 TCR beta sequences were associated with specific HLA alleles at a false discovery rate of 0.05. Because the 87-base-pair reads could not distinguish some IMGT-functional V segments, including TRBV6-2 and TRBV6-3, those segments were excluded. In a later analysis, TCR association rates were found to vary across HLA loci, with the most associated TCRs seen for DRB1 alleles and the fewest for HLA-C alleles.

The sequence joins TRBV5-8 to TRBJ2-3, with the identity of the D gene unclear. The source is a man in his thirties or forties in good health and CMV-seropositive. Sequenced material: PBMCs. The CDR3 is CASSFGHKDTDTQYF. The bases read TGTGCCAGCAGCTTTGGTCACAAAGACACAGATACGCAGTATTTT.